Detailed here is one T cell receptor (beta chain). This specimen comes from a study of blood T cells in healthy people across ages. This CDR3 has 15 amino acids. In germline, CDR1 is SGHTA, CDR2 FQGTGA. The V gene lost 2 bases and the J gene lost 2 bases, with 11 bases spanning the gap. Combining a sample-barcoded 5' primer with a J-beta primer mix, a second PCR ran for 7 to 11 cycles. Every individual sample yielded 3 million or more paired-end reads (each containing CDR3). TCRdb reanalysed the 5' RACE reads using MiXCR and keeps one entry per CDR3 protein. Of 780,000 or so distinct CDR3 sequences detected, about 61% appear once; the ten largest clones hold around a quarter.

The V gene is TRBV7-3, the J gene TRBJ2-3; the D gene is possibly TRBD2 (7 bases). The TCR originated in a man aged 35-49 years in good health. Sequenced input: blood. In DNA, the CDR3 is TGTGCCAGCAGCTTAGGGGGGGCCCTCACAGATACGCAGTATTTT. It yields the protein CASSLGGALTDTQYF.